This T cell receptor beta chain was retrieved from a study of beta chain features in type 1 diabetes. Looking at the study overall: Similarity in age, gender and cell yields was seen between patients and healthy donors.

The CDR3 covers 14 residues. Germline CDR1 reads MDHEN; CDR2 reads SYDVKM. V was trimmed by 3 bases and J by 4 bases, leaving 12 bases between them. The study reverse transcribed the entire isolated RNA, so it sequenced expressed TCRB transcripts. Approximately 3.6 million reads per sample were averaged for naive, central memory and regulatory samples. Data came from immunoSEQ multiplex PCR; TCRdb stores just in-frame clones and leaves some out. In the table there are 150,000 to 200,000 clones, 63% of which are singletons. This clone was seen more than once but under ten times. Its antigen is not identified. Study-level results: Shortening that was moderate but significant affected the TCRB CDR3s of Type 1 diabetes patients in all four CD4+ subsets.

The receptor's source is a man younger than 45 with type 1 diabetes. The V call is TRBV28, the J call TRBJ2-5, with D possibly TRBD2 on 6 matching bases. Material for sequencing was naive CD4+ T cells from blood. DNA of the CDR3: TGTGCCAGCAGTTTTTTAAGGGGAGGAGAGACCCAGTACTTC. It codes for CASSFLRGGETQYF.